The sequence of this T cell receptor (beta chain) was determined in a study of T cell clones after liver transplantation. Overall study: Samples came pre-transplant, pre-randomization before withdrawal, and post-randomization after withdrawal ended. Findings and limits, study-wide: Small, mixed patient groups and varying post-transplant times limit these conclusions.

The germline gives CDR1 SGDLS, CDR2 YYNGEE. The CDR3 sequence is 18 residues long. With V trimmed by 4 bases and J by 1 base, 13 bases remained unmatched. Generated by immunoSEQ multiplex PCR, the TCRdb table keeps only in-frame clones and is missing some. The data show some 57,000 clones, roughly 70% seen once. Concerning this clone itself: Its antigen is currently unknown.

The chain has TRBV9 and TRBJ2-3, with TRBD2 matching 9 bases. Specimen: CD4+ T cells from blood, collected at the 22-month timepoint. The origin of this receptor is a human patient who received a liver transplant. Certain T cells may be donor cells from the graft. The DNA for the CDR3 is TGTGCCAGCAGCCCACGGGCGGGGGGGGGTTTCGGCACAGATACGCAGTATTTT. Residues: CASSPRAGGGFGTDTQYF.